The TCR beta chain described here comes from a study of blood T cell repertoires in COVID-19. Produced via immunoSEQ multiplex PCR; TCRdb's table is partial and in-frame only. The sample lists some 180,000 clones, 80% seen once, with approximately 15% in the top ten. The V and J ends lost 0 bases and 4 bases, in that order; junction bases with no gene match: 11. Germline CDR1 reads SGHNT; CDR2 reads YENEEA. The CDR3 is 20 amino acids. Assignments of participants to cohorts depended upon their own reported clinical history. Material for sequencing was PBMCs or T cells enriched from blood (not recorded which). This TCR came from a man in his sixties who had been exposed to COVID-19. The chain has TRBV11-3 and TRBJ2-6, with 11 bases lining up with TRBD2. In DNA form, the CDR3 reads TGTGCCAGCAGCTTAGAGCCCGTCCTAGCGGGAGGTCCAGGGGCCAACGTCCTGACTTTC. Amino acid sequence: CASSLEPVLAGGPGANVLTF.